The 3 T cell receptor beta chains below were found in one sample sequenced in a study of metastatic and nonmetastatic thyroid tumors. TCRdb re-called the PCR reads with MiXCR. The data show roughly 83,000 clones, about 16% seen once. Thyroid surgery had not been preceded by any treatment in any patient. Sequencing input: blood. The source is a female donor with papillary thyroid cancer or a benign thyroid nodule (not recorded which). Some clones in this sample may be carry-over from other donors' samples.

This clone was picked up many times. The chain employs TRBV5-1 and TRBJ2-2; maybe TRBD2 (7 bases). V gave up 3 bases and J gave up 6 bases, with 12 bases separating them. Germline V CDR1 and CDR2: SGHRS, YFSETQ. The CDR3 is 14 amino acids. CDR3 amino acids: CASSSGGGAGELFF. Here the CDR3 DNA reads TGCGCCAGCAGCTCCGGAGGGGGGGCCGGGGAGCTGTTTTTT.

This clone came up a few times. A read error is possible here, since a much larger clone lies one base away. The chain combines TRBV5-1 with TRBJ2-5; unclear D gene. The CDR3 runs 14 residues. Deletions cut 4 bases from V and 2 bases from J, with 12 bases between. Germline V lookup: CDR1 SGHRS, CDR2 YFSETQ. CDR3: CASSTWTAQETQYF. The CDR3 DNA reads TGCGCCAGCAGCACTTGGACGGCACAAGAGACCCAGTACTTC.

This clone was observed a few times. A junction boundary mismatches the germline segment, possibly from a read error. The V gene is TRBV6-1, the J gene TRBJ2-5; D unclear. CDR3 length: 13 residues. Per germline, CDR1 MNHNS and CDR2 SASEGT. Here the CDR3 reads CASSGSGKDTQYF. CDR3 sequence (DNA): TGTGCCAGCAGTGGAAGTGGGAAAGATACCCAGTACTTC.